These 8 T cell receptor beta chains were all obtained from the same sample, sequenced in a study of control samples from healthy donors and cancer patients (dated by TCRdb to 2020 to 2022). The library was built by means of the immunoSEQ multiplex PCR assay. TCRdb provides this immuneACCESS table in a form limited to in-frame rearrangements. Some clones are lacking; in checked studies, under half of them reflect an unresolved V gene, and why the rest are absent is not known. The sample table records 120,000 or so clones; roughly 90% of these occur just once. Approximately 3.7% of the sample rests with the top ten. The sequencing input was PBMCs. Receptor source: a woman in her sixties with lung cancer.

This sequence joins TRBV3-1 (or the pseudogene TRBV3-2) and TRBJ2-1, with 8 bases matching TRBD1. The CDR3 runs to 14 residues. The V gene end was trimmed by 2 bases and the J gene end by 8 bases; junction bases not matched to a gene: 5. Germline lookup yields CDR1 LGHDT and CDR2 YNNKEL (reference sequence). The CDR3 DNA follows: TGTGCCAGCAGCCAACCACAGGGGGGCGATGAGCAGTTCTTC. Its protein is CASSQPQGGDEQFF.

The genes are TRBV7-9 and TRBJ2-5, with D possibly matching TRBD2 (5 bases). Germline V gives CDR1 SEHNR, CDR2 FQNEAQ (reference sequence). The CDR3 is made up of 14 amino acids. The V gene lost 6 bases and the J gene lost 0 bases, with 11 bases spanning the gap. The CDR3 nucleotides read TGTGCCAGCAGTCCTCGGGGTAACCAAGAGACCCAGTACTTC. It specifies CASSPRGNQETQYF.

Here the CDR3 reads CASSSGGGNAYEQYF. The CDR3 nucleotides are TGTGCCAGCAGCTCAGGAGGGGGGAATGCCTACGAGCAGTACTTC. V usage is TRBV9 and J usage is TRBJ2-7; D possibly matches TRBD1 or TRBD2 (6 bases each). Germline V gene data show CDR1 as SGDLS and CDR2 as YYNGEE. The CDR3 sequence is 15 residues long. Trimming cost V 4 bases and J 2 bases, with 16 bases left between them.

The rearrangement joins TRBV6-5 to TRBJ1-2; D not resolved. The CDR3 covers 13 residues. Trimming left V 0 bases short and J 4 bases short, with 6 bases between. In germline, CDR1 is MNHEY, CDR2 SVGAGI. The CDR3 loop reads CASSYSGSYGYTF. Here the CDR3 DNA reads TGTGCCAGCAGTTACTCAGGCAGCTATGGCTACACCTTC.

This clone was seen just once. The sample carries other DNA sequences with the same CDR3. The rearrangement uses TRBV5-1 and TRBJ2-5; D unclear. CDR1 is SGHRS and CDR2 is YFSETQ in the germline V gene. The CDR3 is made up of 11 amino acids. Trimming pared 5 bases from V and 2 bases from J, leaving 4 bases between. CDR3 nucleotide sequence: TGCGCCAGCAGGGGGCAAGAGACCCAGTACTTC. Translation: CASRGQETQYF.

The V and J genes are TRBV13 and TRBJ1-5, with D maybe TRBD1 (5 bases). The V gene lost 5 bases and the J gene lost 4 bases, with 6 bases spanning the gap. Germline V gene data show CDR1 as PRHDT and CDR2 as FYEKMQ (reference sequence). The CDR3 is 12 amino acids. This CDR3 reads CASSHRNQPQHF. Written as DNA, the CDR3 is TGTGCCAGCAGCCACAGGAATCAGCCCCAGCATTTT.

The chain joins TRBV6-5 to TRBJ1-1; 11 bases map to TRBD1. Germline loops: CDR1 MNHEY, CDR2 SVGAGI. This CDR3 is built from 15 residues. V lost 2 bases and J lost 10; bases outside the gene matches: 9. The chain's CDR3 is CASSYEDRGLRGAFF. Written as DNA, the CDR3 is TGTGCCAGCAGTTACGAGGACAGGGGGCTTAGAGGAGCTTTCTTT.

The rearrangement links TRBV7-9 to TRBJ2-1; the match to TRBD2 covers 9 bases. V dropped 5 bases and J dropped 5; count of bases not matched to a gene: 7. This CDR3 comprises 15 residues. Germline CDR1 reads SEHNR; CDR2 reads FQNEAQ (reference sequence). CDR3 in amino acids: CASSRMGLADNEQFF. CDR3 DNA: TGTGCCAGCAGCCGAATGGGACTAGCCGACAATGAGCAGTTCTTC.